This T cell receptor beta chain was identified in a study of OX40 agonist ivuxolimab in advanced cancers. Study at large: Three patients got partial responses; one had hepatocellular carcinoma and two had cutaneous melanoma.

Measured with immunoSEQ multiplex PCR; TCRdb has only the in-frame clones, and not every one. The sample records approximately 70,000 clones, 88% being singletons. This clone occurred a few times. The sample was CD4+ or CD8+ T cells sorted from blood, taken in a trial of the OX40 agonist ivuxolimab. This sequence originates from an adult with an advanced solid tumor such as melanoma, head and neck, liver or kidney cancer.

CDR3 sequence: CASSLGASGSGELFF. The CDR3 coding sequence is TGTGCCAGCAGCTTGGGGGCTAGCGGTTCCGGGGAGCTGTTTTTT. The chain is built from TRBV7-2 and TRBJ2-2; a weak D match, TRBD2 (7 bases). The CDR3 is made up of 15 amino acids. The V gene lost 3 bases and the J gene lost 6 bases, with 14 bases spanning the gap. Germline V gene sequence: CDR1 SGHTA, CDR2 FQGNSA.